This T cell receptor (beta chain) was identified in a study of blood T cell repertoires in COVID-19. Study context: From the United States, Italy and Spain came samples of acute and convalescent COVID-19. PBMCs, B-cell-depleted T cells, or T cells were the source of the cDNA or gDNA that made up the material.

Two negative PCRs, clearance, or symptom resolution characterized the recovered Cohort 3 donors. Using immunoSEQ multiplex PCR, the repertoire was profiled, and TCRdb retains in-frame clones only, with some absent. The sample carries about 230,000 clones, 86% recorded once. This sequence originates from a man aged 18 to 29 who had recovered from COVID-19. Source material: PBMCs or T cells enriched from blood (not recorded which).

The CDR3 protein is CASSQRTGYSNQPQHF. In DNA, the CDR3 is TGTGCCAGTAGTCAGCGGACAGGCTATAGCAATCAGCCCCAGCATTTT. The V call is TRBV19, the J call TRBJ1-5; 7 nucleotides align to TRBD1. The CDR3 runs 16 residues. Germline V CDR1 and CDR2: LNHDA, SQIVND (reference sequence). V was pared by 5 bases and J by 0 bases, with 7 bases of the junction left unmatched.